This paragraph covers one TCR beta chain sequence. V dropped 5 bases and J dropped 1 base, with 15 bases sitting between them. Germline V CDR1 and CDR2: LNHNV, YYDKDF (reference sequence). The CDR3 sequence is 15 residues long. This record comes from a study of blood T cell repertoires in COVID-19. Overall study: There were acute and convalescent COVID-19 samples, and they came from the United States, Italy and Spain. The analysed material was cDNA or gDNA that came from T cells, B-cell-depleted T cells, or PBMCs.

In the authors' methods: Scientists estimated how many nucleated cells there were by amplifying reference gene primers. The method was immunoSEQ multiplex PCR; TCRdb's version includes in-frame clones alone and lacks a portion of them. That table is the source of V, J and clone size, and D and trimming were worked out from the DNA. This sample has around 130,000 clones; about 89% occur once, and the top ten carry roughly 18%. The sequenced sample was peripheral blood. This chain connects TRBV15 to TRBJ2-7, with D unresolved. The TCR sequence derives from a middle-aged man with active or convalescent COVID-19. The DNA for the CDR3 is TGTGCCACCAGCCGAACTAAAGCAGAATCCTACGAGCAGTACTTC. Protein: CATSRTKAESYEQYF.